Below are 19 T cell receptor beta chains sequenced from a single sample in a study of T cell responses to AZD1222 COVID-19 vaccine. Some clones are missing from TCRdb's copy, which holds only in-frame ones; the method was immunoSEQ multiplex PCR. The sample has approximately 120,000 clones; approximately 88% are singletons. Sequencing used peripheral blood, obtained on day 0 of AZD1222 vaccination. These receptor sequences come from an adult in good health.

This sequence joins TRBV13 and TRBJ2-7; 9 positions agree with TRBD1. Germline CDR1 and CDR2: PRHDT and FYEKMQ (reference sequence). The length of the CDR3 is 16 residues. V shed 5 bases and J 1 base; nucleotides not matched to a gene: 9. The CDR3 spells CASSVRQGGKSYEQYF. CDR3 coding DNA: TGTGCCAGCAGCGTACGACAGGGGGGCAAGTCCTACGAGCAGTACTTC.

This sequence joins TRBV5-4 and TRBJ1-5; D may be TRBD1 (6 bases). Germline V gene lookup returns CDR1 SGHNT and CDR2 YYREEE (reference sequence). The CDR3 has 14 amino acids. Trimming pared 5 bases from V and 5 bases from J, leaving 14 bases between. CDR3 loop: CASSLQGVDQPQHF. The CDR3 nucleotides are TGTGCCAGCAGTCTACAGGGAGTCGATCAGCCCCAGCATTTT.

This chain joins TRBV10-3 and TRBJ2-7; D gene ambiguous. Germline CDR1 and CDR2: ENHRY and SYGVKD. V lost 3 bases and J 2 bases, leaving 14 bases between the germline ends. This CDR3 spans 15 amino acids. As DNA, the CDR3 is TGTGCCATCAGTGATGGTTCAATTACACCCTACGAGCAGTACTTC. It encodes CAISDGSITPYEQYF.

V is TRBV10-3 and J is TRBJ2-6, with D tentatively TRBD2 (5 bases). V was cut by 11 bases and J by 4 bases, with 15 bases left in between. Germline V gene data show CDR1 as ENHRY and CDR2 as SYGVKD. There are 14 residues in the CDR3. The CDR3 here is CAVLSTGGANVLTF. The DNA for the CDR3 is TGTGCCGTCCTCTCCACGGGAGGGGCCAACGTCCTGACTTTC.

V is TRBV7-3 and J is TRBJ1-4; TRBD1 might be the D (6 bases). CDR1 and CDR2 from the germline V gene are SGHTA and FQGTGA. V was pared by 5 bases and J by 0 bases, with 13 bases between. The CDR3 is 16 residues long. The CDR3 DNA sequence: TGTGCCAGCAGCGCGACAGGCCCGGCAACTAATGAAAAACTGTTTTTT. It yields the protein CASSATGPATNEKLFF.

The rearrangement joins TRBV11-3 to TRBJ2-3, with D possibly being TRBD2 (6 bases). Germline V gene data show CDR1 as SGHNT and CDR2 as YENEEA. This CDR3 contains 14 residues. V lost 5 bases and J lost 4, with 13 bases in between. The CDR3 nucleotides are TGTGCCAGCAGCCCTAGGGACTCCCCAGATACGCAGTATTTT. It is translated as CASSPRDSPDTQYF.

The genes are TRBV9 and TRBJ1-1, with TRBD1 as a possible D gene (5 bases). Germline V gene sequence: CDR1 SGDLS, CDR2 YYNGEE. This CDR3 comprises 16 residues. Trimming pared 8 bases from V and 2 bases from J, leaving 22 bases between. CDR3 residues: CASTRGRQSLNTEAFF. The DNA for the CDR3 is TGTGCCAGTACCCGAGGGAGACAGTCGCTCAACACTGAAGCTTTCTTT.

The V and J genes are TRBV19 and TRBJ2-1; TRBD1 or TRBD2 may be the D gene (5 bases each). The V gene lost 6 bases and the J gene lost 7 bases, with 16 bases spanning the gap. This CDR3 has 14 amino acids. The germline CDR1 and CDR2 sequences are LNHDA and SQIVND (reference sequence). CDR3 protein: CASRRGTSDNEQFF. The CDR3, as DNA: TGTGCCAGTAGGCGAGGGACGAGCGATAATGAGCAGTTCTTC.

The CDR3 DNA sequence: TGTGCCAGCAGTTACTCAAACAGAGGGGCTTACAATGAGCAGTTCTTC. Translated: CASSYSNRGAYNEQFF. The chain joins TRBV6-5 to TRBJ2-1; D may match TRBD1 or TRBD2 (5 bases each). Germline CDR1 reads MNHEY; CDR2 reads SVGAGI. This CDR3 is built from 16 residues. With 0 bases removed from V and 4 bases from J, the gap between germline ends came to 13 bases.

CDR3 coding DNA: TGTGCCAGCTCATCGGGACAGTCAAACTACGAGCAGTACTTC. Translating it yields CASSSGQSNYEQYF. The gene calls are TRBV18 and TRBJ2-7; 7 bases agree with TRBD1. The ends lost 5 bases at V and 3 bases at J; junction bases unmatched: 7. Germline V gene data show CDR1 as KGHSH and CDR2 as LQKENI. This CDR3 is 14 amino acids long.

This chain links TRBV9 with TRBJ2-3; 13 bases line up with TRBD2. Trimming removed 4 bases from V and 5 bases from J; junction bases left unmatched: 13. Germline CDR1 and CDR2: SGDLS and YYNGEE. This CDR3 spans 18 amino acids. Here the CDR3 reads CASSHGLAGARRGDTQYF. The CDR3 nucleotides read TGTGCCAGCAGCCATGGACTAGCGGGAGCTCGAAGGGGAGATACGCAGTATTTT. The full variable domain, rest sourced from reference TRBV9 and TRBJ2-3, is DSGVTQTPKHLITATGQRVTLRCSPRSGDLSVYWYQQSLDQGLQFLIQYYNGEERAKGNILERFSAQQFPDLHSELNLSSLELGDSALYFCASSHGLAGARRGDTQYFGPGTRLTVL.

This chain links TRBV4-3 with TRBJ2-7; 8 positions agree with TRBD1. CDR3 length: 14 amino acids. Trimming removed 4 bases from V and 4 bases from J; junction bases left unmatched: 6. Germline V lookup: CDR1 LGHNA, CDR2 YSLEER. DNA of the CDR3: TGCGCCAGCAGCCCCGGACAGGGAGGTTACGAGCAGTACTTC. As protein: CASSPGQGGYEQYF.

The chain joins TRBV3-1 (or the pseudogene TRBV3-2) to TRBJ1-5; 10 bases match TRBD1. The CDR3 contains 15 residues. Germline lookup yields CDR1 LGHDT and CDR2 YNNKEL (reference sequence). The ends lost 4 bases at V and 7 bases at J; junction bases unmatched: 7. The CDR3 sequence: CASSRTGQGIQPQHF. The DNA for the CDR3 is TGTGCCAGCAGCCGGACGGGACAGGGGATACAGCCCCAGCATTTT.

The V call is TRBV19, the J call TRBJ2-2; 15 bases are shared with TRBD2. This CDR3 contains 20 residues. CDR1 and CDR2 from the germline V gene are LNHDA and SQIVND (reference sequence). Unmatched junction bases numbered 19, after V lost 9 bases and J lost 5 bases. Here the CDR3 reads CASKHAGTSGRYGVTGELFF. The CDR3 DNA reads as TGTGCCAGCAAGCACGCCGGGACTAGCGGGAGGTATGGGGTGACCGGGGAGCTGTTTTTT.

The chain carries TRBV27 and TRBJ2-3; D is perhaps TRBD2 (6 bases). The CDR3 is made up of 12 amino acids. V gave up 6 bases and J gave up 5 bases, with 9 bases separating them. Germline V CDR1 and CDR2: MNHEY, SMNVEV (reference sequence). Here the CDR3 reads CASRDYGDTQYF. The CDR3 DNA sequence: TGTGCCAGCAGGGACTACGGAGATACGCAGTATTTT.

CDR3 loop: CSVGRPSADGYTF. CDR3 coding DNA: TGCAGCGTTGGCCGGCCCAGTGCGGATGGCTACACCTTC. The V and J genes are TRBV29-1 and TRBJ1-2; D remains ambiguous. The CDR3 sequence is 13 residues long. The V and J ends lost 4 bases and 6 bases respectively, with 15 bases between them. Per the germline V gene, CDR1 is SQVTM and CDR2 is ANQGSEA.

The J gene is TRBJ1-1, the V gene TRBV12-3 or TRBV12-4; no reliable D call. CDR3 size: 12 residues. V lost 5 bases and J lost 4, with 8 bases in between. CDR3 loop: CASSPAPTEAFF. CDR3 nucleotides: TGTGCCAGCAGTCCCGCTCCCACTGAAGCTTTCTTT.

The sample holds one count of this clone. The chain uses TRBV5-1 and TRBJ2-2; TRBD2 is a possible D gene (5 bases). Germline CDR1 and CDR2: SGHRS and YFSETQ. The V end lost 5 bases, the J end lost 3 bases, and 14 bases lay between the germline ends. The CDR3 totals 15 residues. The CDR3 sequence: CASSGPGRDTGELFF. CDR3 DNA sequence: TGCGCCAGCAGTGGACCCGGGCGGGACACCGGGGAGCTGTTTTTT.

V usage is TRBV19 and J usage is TRBJ2-1; 9 nucleotides agree with TRBD1. V dropped 4 bases and J dropped 3; count of bases not matched to a gene: 7. The CDR3 contains 16 residues. Germline V CDR1 and CDR2: LNHDA, SQIVND (reference sequence). The CDR3 region is CASSSRTGDYYNEQFF. For the CDR3, the DNA is TGTGCCAGTAGTAGTAGGACAGGGGATTACTACAATGAGCAGTTCTTC.